The T cell receptor beta chain described here comes from a study of blood T cells in healthy people across ages. Findings and limits, study-wide: Estimates of diversity drawn from one million T cells were considered underestimates.

The CDR3 extends over 15 amino acids. The V end lost 0 bases, the J end lost 11 bases, and 19 bases lay between the germline ends. Germline CDR1 is MNHEY and CDR2 is SMNVEV (reference sequence). This clonotype showed up just a few times. Its antigen remains unidentified. Total RNA amounts of at least 6 micrograms were extracted per sample. Primers used in a second PCR of roughly 6 to 11 cycles were a sample-barcoded 5' primer and a J-beta primer mix. Every cDNA molecule bore a tag from a template-switch adaptor containing 12 random nucleotides. Each sample yielded at least 3 million CDR3-containing paired-end reads. TCRdb reanalysed the 5' RACE reads using MiXCR and keeps one entry per CDR3 protein. The sample yields 1.5 million to 1.8 million distinct CDR3 sequences, roughly 43% seen once.

The rearrangement links TRBV27 to TRBJ1-1, with a weak D call TRBD1 (5 bases). This TCR came from a woman aged 18 to 35 in good health. The specimen sequenced was blood. The CDR3 region has the DNA TGTGCCAGCAGTTTATCGATCGGGGGGGAGAAGGCTGCTTTCTTT. As protein: CASSLSIGGEKAAFF.